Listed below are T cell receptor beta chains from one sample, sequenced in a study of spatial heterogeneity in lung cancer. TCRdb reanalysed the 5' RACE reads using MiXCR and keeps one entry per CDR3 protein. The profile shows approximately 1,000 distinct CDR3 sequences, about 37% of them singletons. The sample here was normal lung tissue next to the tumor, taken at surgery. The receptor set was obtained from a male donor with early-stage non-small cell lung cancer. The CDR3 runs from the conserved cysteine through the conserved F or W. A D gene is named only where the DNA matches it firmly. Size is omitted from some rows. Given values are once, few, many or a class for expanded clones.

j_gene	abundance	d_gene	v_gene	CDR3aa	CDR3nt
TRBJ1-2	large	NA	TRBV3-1	CASSLQMTGSVYTF	TGTGCCAGCAGCCTCCAAATGACGGGTTCTGTCTACACCTTC
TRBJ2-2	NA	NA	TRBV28	CASSWLNTGELFF	TGTGCCAGCTCTTGGCTAAACACCGGGGAGCTGTTTTTT
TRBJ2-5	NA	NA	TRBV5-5	CASTLSGYPQETQYF	TGTGCCAGCACCTTGTCGGGGTACCCCCAAGAGACCCAGTACTTC
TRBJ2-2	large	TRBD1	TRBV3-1	CASSQTSKRDRTFRELFF	TGTGCCAGCAGCCAAACAAGCAAACGGGACAGGACCTTCAGGGAGCTGTTTTTT
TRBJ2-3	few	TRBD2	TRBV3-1	CASSQVRGVVGDTQYF	TGTGCCAGCAGCCAAGTGCGGGGGGTGGTCGGAGATACGCAGTATTTT
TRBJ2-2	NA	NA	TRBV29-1	CSGRTSDNTGELFF	TGCAGCGGAAGAACTAGTGACAACACCGGGGAGCTGTTTTTT
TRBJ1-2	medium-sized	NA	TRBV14	CASSTPGSGRWGGYTF	TGTGCCAGCAGTACGCCAGGGTCGGGCCGGTGGGGCGGCTACACCTTC
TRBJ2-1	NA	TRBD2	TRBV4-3	CASSHPPGAGGRNEQFF	TGCGCCAGCAGCCACCCCCCGGGGGCGGGGGGGCGCAATGAGCAGTTCTTC
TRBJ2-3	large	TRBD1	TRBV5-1	CASSTGQGKNTQYF	TGCGCCAGCAGCACAGGACAGGGCAAGAATACGCAGTATTTT
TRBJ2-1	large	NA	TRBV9	CASSEGDYYEQFF	TGTGCCAGCAGCGAGGGAGACTATTATGAGCAGTTCTTC
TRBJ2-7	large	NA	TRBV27	CASKERRASGEQYF	TGTGCCAGCAAAGAACGCAGGGCTTCGGGCGAGCAGTACTTC
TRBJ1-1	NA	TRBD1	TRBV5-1	CASSLESRGLYTEAFF	TGCGCCAGCAGCTTGGAGTCCAGGGGGCTGTACACTGAAGCTTTCTTT
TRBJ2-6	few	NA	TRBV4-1	CASSQAFGAGANVLTF	TGCGCCAGCAGCCAAGCCTTCGGGGCTGGGGCCAACGTCCTGACTTTC
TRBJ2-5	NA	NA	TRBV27	CASSLGWGETQYF	TGTGCCAGCAGTTTAGGTTGGGGAGAGACCCAGTACTTC
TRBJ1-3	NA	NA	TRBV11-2	CASSTIPGNTIYF	TGTGCCAGCAGTACCATACCTGGAAACACCATATATTTT